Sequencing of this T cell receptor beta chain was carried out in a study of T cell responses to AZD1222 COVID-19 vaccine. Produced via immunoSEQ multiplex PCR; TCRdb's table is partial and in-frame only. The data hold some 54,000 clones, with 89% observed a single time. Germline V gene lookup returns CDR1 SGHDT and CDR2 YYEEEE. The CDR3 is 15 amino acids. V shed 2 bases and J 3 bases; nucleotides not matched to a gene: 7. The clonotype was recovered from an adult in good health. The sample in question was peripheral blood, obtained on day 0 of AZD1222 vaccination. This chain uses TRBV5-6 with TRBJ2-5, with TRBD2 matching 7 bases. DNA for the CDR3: TGTGCCAGCAGCTTTGGGCTAGCGGAGAAAGAGACCCAGTACTTC. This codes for CASSFGLAEKETQYF. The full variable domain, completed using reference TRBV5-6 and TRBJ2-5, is DAGVTQSPTHLIKTRGQQVTLRCSPKSGHDTVSWYQQALGQGPQFIFQYYEEEERQRGNFPDRFSGHQFPNYSSELNVNALLLGDSALYLCASSFGLAEKETQYFGPGTRLLVL.